Below, 24 T cell receptor beta chains from the same sample are listed, as sequenced in a study of blood T cell repertoires in COVID-19. Produced via immunoSEQ multiplex PCR; TCRdb's table is partial and in-frame only. The data contain about 220,000 clones, roughly 86% of them singletons. Material: PBMCs or T cells enriched from blood (not recorded which). All receptors come from a woman aged 25 to 39 with acute COVID-19.

V gene TRBV7-2 combines with J gene TRBJ2-7; 7 positions match TRBD2. The germline V gene has CDR1 SGHTA and CDR2 FQGNSA. V gave up 1 base and J gave up 3 bases; unmatched junction bases: 3. The CDR3 length is 14 residues. The CDR3 sequence: CASSLDGGVYEQYF. The CDR3, as DNA: TGTGCCAGCAGCTTAGATGGGGGGGTCTACGAGCAGTACTTC.

This chain uses TRBV5-1 with TRBJ2-2; 8 bases are shared with TRBD1. CDR1 is SGHRS and CDR2 is YFSETQ in the germline V gene. The CDR3 consists of 17 residues. The V and J ends lost 4 bases and 2 bases, in that order; junction bases with no gene match: 10. The CDR3 protein is CASSPGKDRANTGELFF. The CDR3, as DNA: TGCGCCAGCAGCCCCGGCAAGGACAGGGCAAACACCGGGGAGCTGTTTTTT.

CDR3 loop: CAWSVRRTGKGTF. DNA of the CDR3: TGTGCCTGGAGTGTACGACGGACAGGGAAGGGAACCTTC. This chain links TRBV30 with TRBJ1-2; 8 nucleotides align to TRBD1. J gave up 14 bases and V 0 bases, and 11 bases lay outside the gene matches. The CDR3 sequence is 13 residues long. Germline CDR1 GTSNPN, CDR2 SVGIG (reference sequence).

The V call is TRBV14, the J call TRBJ2-2; D might be TRBD1 (6 bases). V was shortened by 1 base and J by 1 base, with 13 bases between the two germline ends. The CDR3 sequence is 17 residues long. Germline assignment: CDR1 SGHDN and CDR2 FVKESK. The CDR3 nucleotides read TGTGCCAGCAGCCAAGGCCGATTGACAGGGAACACCGGGGAGCTGTTTTTT. Amino acid sequence: CASSQGRLTGNTGELFF. Together with reference TRBV14 and TRBJ2-2, the CDR3 gives the full variable domain: EAGVTQFPSHSVIEKGQTVTLRCDPISGHDNLYWYRRVMGKEIKFLLHFVKESKQDESGMPNNRFLAERTGGTYSTLKVQPAELEDSGVYFCASSQGRLTGNTGELFFGEGSRLTVL.

CDR3 amino acids: CASSYSSRASYEQYF. The CDR3 DNA is TGTGCCAGCAGTTACTCGAGCAGGGCCTCCTACGAGCAGTACTTC. The chain has TRBV6-5 and TRBJ2-7, with D possibly matching TRBD1 (5 bases). Per the germline V gene, CDR1 is MNHEY and CDR2 is SVGAGI. The CDR3 spans 15 residues. V gave up 0 bases and J gave up 0 bases, with 9 bases separating them.

This rearrangement joins TRBV10-3 to TRBJ1-5; weak D call: TRBD1 (6 bases). Trimming cost V 8 bases and J 1 base, with 12 bases left between them. The CDR3 sequence is 14 residues long. Germline V CDR1 and CDR2: ENHRY, SYGVKD. The CDR3 loop reads CAIQGTGSNQPQHF. The CDR3 bases are TGTGCCATCCAAGGAACAGGGAGCAATCAGCCCCAGCATTTT.

CDR3 loop: CATSPGGGVGYTF. The DNA for the CDR3 is TGTGCCACCTCCCCAGGGGGTGGAGTCGGCTACACCTTC. The J gene is TRBJ1-2, the V gene TRBV19; 7 bases fit TRBD1. CDR3 size: 13 residues. The trim removed 10 bases at V and 8 bases at J, leaving 13 bases unmatched. The germline V gene has CDR1 LNHDA and CDR2 SQIVND (reference sequence).

This chain joins TRBV27 and TRBJ1-1; D may be TRBD1 (5 bases). The CDR3 contains 12 residues. The germline V gene encodes CDR1 MNHEY and CDR2 SMNVEV (reference sequence). The V gene lost 6 bases and the J gene lost 5 bases, with 10 bases spanning the gap. The CDR3 sequence is CASSHGGTEAFF. For the CDR3, the DNA is TGTGCCAGCAGCCACGGGGGGACTGAAGCTTTCTTT.

This rearrangement joins TRBV18 to TRBJ2-5, with unresolved D. The germline V and J ends were trimmed by 5 bases and 4 bases, with 8 bases remaining between them. The germline CDR1 and CDR2 sequences are KGHSH and LQKENI. CDR3 length equals 12 residues. The CDR3 loop is CASSEEGETQYF. The CDR3 DNA follows: TGTGCCAGCTCAGAGGAAGGAGAGACCCAGTACTTC.

The V call is TRBV2, the J call TRBJ1-5; D unresolved. The CDR3 extends over 15 amino acids. V was trimmed by 6 bases and J by 7 bases, leaving 19 bases between them. The germline V gene encodes CDR1 SNHLY and CDR2 FYNNEI. This CDR3 is CASRRIMSPTQPQHF. In nucleotides, the CDR3 is TGTGCCAGCAGGCGGATAATGTCTCCCACCCAGCCCCAGCATTTT.

The chain is built from TRBV18 and TRBJ2-1; the D gene is possibly TRBD1 (5 bases). With 4 bases removed from V and 5 bases from J, the gap between germline ends came to 9 bases. CDR3 length: 13 amino acids. Germline V gene data show CDR1 as KGHSH and CDR2 as LQKENI. CDR3: CASSRQRDNEQFF. The CDR3 DNA follows: TGTGCCAGCTCACGACAGCGAGACAATGAGCAGTTCTTC.

CDR3 loop: CASSSPPQGYNYGYTF. CDR3 in DNA: TGTGCCAGCAGCTCTCCGCCCCAGGGTTACAACTATGGCTACACCTTC. The V gene is TRBV7-2, the J gene TRBJ1-2; the D gene is possibly TRBD1 (5 bases). The CDR3 has 16 residues. Germline V gives CDR1 SGHTA, CDR2 FQGNSA. Trimming pared 4 bases from V and 2 bases from J, leaving 17 bases between.

The J gene is TRBJ1-1, the V gene TRBV6-4; D is unclear. V shed 2 bases and J shed 1 base, with 5 bases lying between them. Germline V CDR1 and CDR2: MRHNA, SNTAGT. This CDR3 has 13 residues. The CDR3 loop is CASSDLPNTEAFF. The CDR3 coding sequence is TGTGCCAGCAGTGACCTACCGAACACTGAAGCTTTCTTT.

V is TRBV5-8 and J is TRBJ2-1; 15 bases are shared with TRBD2. CDR1 and CDR2 from the germline V gene are SGHTS and YDEGEE. The trim removed 6 bases at V and 8 bases at J, leaving 18 bases unmatched. The length of the CDR3 is 19 residues. The CDR3: CASTVGAPGLAGGNHEQFF. CDR3 coding DNA: TGTGCCAGCACCGTCGGCGCCCCGGGACTAGCGGGGGGCAACCATGAGCAGTTCTTC.

The chain employs TRBV25-1 and TRBJ2-3; no clear D gene. This CDR3 region has 15 residues. Trimming shortened V by 2 bases and J by 2 bases, and 11 bases separated the two germline ends. Germline lookup yields CDR1 MGHDK and CDR2 SYGVNS. The DNA of the CDR3 is TGTGCCAGCAGTGAAGCAGCAGGTTACACAGATACGCAGTATTTT. Its translation: CASSEAAGYTDTQYF.

This sequence joins TRBV19 and TRBJ1-2; D is possibly TRBD1 (6 bases). From germline, CDR1 is LNHDA and CDR2 SQIVND (reference sequence). The CDR3 is 17 residues long. The V and J ends lost 4 bases and 0 bases respectively, with 18 bases between them. The CDR3 bases are TGTGCCAGTAGTACCCGGACAGACGAAACAACTAACTATGGCTACACCTTC. This translates into CASSTRTDETTNYGYTF.

This clone was counted between two and nine times. The rearrangement joins TRBV7-2 to TRBJ2-7; 7 nucleotides align to TRBD1. The length of the CDR3 is 14 residues. Unmatched junction bases numbered 5, after V lost 3 bases and J lost 3 bases. The germline gives CDR1 SGHTA, CDR2 FQGNSA. The CDR3 loop reads CASSLSGDSYEQYF. In DNA form, the CDR3 reads TGTGCCAGCAGCTTGTCCGGGGACAGCTACGAGCAGTACTTC.

J is TRBJ2-3 and V is TRBV6-5; 7 nucleotides agree with TRBD1. The CDR3 is 14 amino acids. The germline V gene encodes CDR1 MNHEY and CDR2 SVGAGI. Trimming at V came to 6 bases and at J to 4 bases, leaving 7 bases not matched to a gene. The CDR3 region is CASSKKGQPDTQYF. CDR3 bases: TGTGCCAGCAGCAAAAAGGGACAGCCAGATACGCAGTATTTT.

This clone was counted between two and nine times. The chain links TRBV25-1 to TRBJ2-7; D ambiguous. This CDR3 comprises 14 residues. From germline, CDR1 is MGHDK and CDR2 SYGVNS. Trimming left V 2 bases short and J 4 bases short, with 12 bases between. The CDR3 DNA reads as TGTGCCAGCAGTGAACTCCCTTCCCCTTACGAGCAGTACTTC. Its protein product is CASSELPSPYEQYF.

This clone has a handful of counts. The chain combines TRBV7-9 with TRBJ1-4; D possibly corresponds to TRBD1 (6 bases). The germline V gene has CDR1 SEHNR and CDR2 FQNEAQ (reference sequence). V was shortened by 5 bases and J by 5 bases, with 12 bases between the two germline ends. The CDR3 extends over 14 amino acids. CDR3 DNA sequence: TGTGCCAGCAGCCCCCCGGGGGGCAATGAAAAACTGTTTTTT. Encoded protein: CASSPPGGNEKLFF.

The chain combines TRBV11-2 with TRBJ2-1; 8 bases are a match to TRBD2. Germline V gene sequence: CDR1 SGHAT, CDR2 FQNNGV. The CDR3 covers 16 residues. The J segment lost 4 bases and the V segment lost 5 bases, leaving 10 bases of the junction unmatched. CDR3 sequence reads: CASSRSGTRYYNEQFF. CDR3 nucleotides: TGTGCCAGCAGCCGTAGCGGGACCAGATATTACAATGAGCAGTTCTTC.

This rearrangement joins TRBV27 to TRBJ1-2, with a possible D match to TRBD1 (5 bases). Trimming removed 1 base at V and 8 bases at J, with 11 bases between. Looked up from germline, CDR1 is MNHEY and CDR2 is SMNVEV (reference sequence). The CDR3 consists of 13 residues. This chain's CDR3 is CASSLFGGDGYTF. The CDR3 coding sequence is TGTGCCAGCAGTTTATTTGGCGGGGACGGCTACACCTTC.

This clone was seen only once. The V and J genes are TRBV28 and TRBJ1-5; tentative D call: TRBD1 (6 bases). Trimming left V 3 bases short and J 6 bases short, with 12 bases between. The CDR3 extends over 14 amino acids. Germline loops: CDR1 MDHEN, CDR2 SYDVKM. CDR3 region: CASSFWGLGQPQHF. CDR3 nucleotides: TGTGCCAGCAGTTTTTGGGGGCTGGGTCAGCCCCAGCATTTT.

The sample holds one count of this clone. This sequence joins TRBV11-2 and TRBJ2-5; D is perhaps TRBD1 (6 bases). V lost 3 bases and J 2 bases, leaving 10 bases between the germline ends. Germline V lookup: CDR1 SGHAT, CDR2 FQNNGV. This CDR3 contains 14 residues. The DNA of the CDR3 is TGTGCCAGCAGCTTGGGGGCGGTTCAAGAGACCCAGTACTTC. It specifies CASSLGAVQETQYF.